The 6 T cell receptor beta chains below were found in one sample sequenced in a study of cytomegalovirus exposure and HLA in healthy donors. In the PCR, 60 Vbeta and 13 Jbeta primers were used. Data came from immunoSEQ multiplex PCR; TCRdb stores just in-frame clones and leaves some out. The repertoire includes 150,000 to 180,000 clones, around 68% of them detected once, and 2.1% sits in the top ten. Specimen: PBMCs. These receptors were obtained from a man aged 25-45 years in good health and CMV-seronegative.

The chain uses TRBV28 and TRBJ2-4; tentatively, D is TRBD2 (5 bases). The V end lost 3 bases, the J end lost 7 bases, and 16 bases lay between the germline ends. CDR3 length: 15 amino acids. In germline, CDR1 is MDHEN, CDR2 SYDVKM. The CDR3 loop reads CASSLRSGSTNIQYF. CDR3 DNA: TGTGCCAGCAGTTTGAGGTCGGGATCTACTAACATTCAGTACTTC.

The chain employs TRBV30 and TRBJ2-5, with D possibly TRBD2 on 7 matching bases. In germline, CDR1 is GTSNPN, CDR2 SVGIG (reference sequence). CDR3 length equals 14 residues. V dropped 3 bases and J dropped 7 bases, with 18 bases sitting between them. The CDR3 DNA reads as TGTGCCTGGAGCCTGCAGGGAGGGGGAGGGACCCAGTACTTC. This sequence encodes CAWSLQGGGGTQYF.

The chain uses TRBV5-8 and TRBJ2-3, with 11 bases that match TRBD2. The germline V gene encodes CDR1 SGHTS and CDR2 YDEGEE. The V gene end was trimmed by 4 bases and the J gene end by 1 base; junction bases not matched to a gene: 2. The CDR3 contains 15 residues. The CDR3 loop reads CASSSSGGGTDTQYF. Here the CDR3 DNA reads TGTGCCAGCAGCAGTAGCGGGGGGGGCACAGATACGCAGTATTTT.

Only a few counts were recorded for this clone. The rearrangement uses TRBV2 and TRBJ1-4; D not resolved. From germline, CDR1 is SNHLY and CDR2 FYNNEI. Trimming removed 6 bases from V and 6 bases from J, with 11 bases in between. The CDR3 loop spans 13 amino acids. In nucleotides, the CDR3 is TGTGCCAGCAGCCGCGACTCCTATGAAAAACTGTTTTTT. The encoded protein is CASSRDSYEKLFF. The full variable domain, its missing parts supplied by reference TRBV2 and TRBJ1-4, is EPEVTQTPSHQVTQMGQEVILRCVPISNHLYFYWYRQILGQKVEFLVSFYNNEISEKSEIFDDQFSVERPDGSNFTLKIRSTKLEDSAMYFCASSRDSYEKLFFGSGTQLSVL.

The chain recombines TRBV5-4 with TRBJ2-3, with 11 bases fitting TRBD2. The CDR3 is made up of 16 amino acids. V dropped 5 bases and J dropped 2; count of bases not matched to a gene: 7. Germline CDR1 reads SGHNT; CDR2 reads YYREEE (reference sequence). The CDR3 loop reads CASRPGTSGNTDTQYF. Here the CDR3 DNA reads TGTGCCAGCAGACCCGGGACTAGCGGAAACACAGATACGCAGTATTTT.

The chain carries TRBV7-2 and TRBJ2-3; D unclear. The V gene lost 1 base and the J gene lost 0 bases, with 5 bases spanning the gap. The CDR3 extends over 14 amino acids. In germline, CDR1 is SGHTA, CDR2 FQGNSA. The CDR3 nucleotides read TGTGCCAGCAGCTTAGGGCTGAGCACAGATACGCAGTATTTT. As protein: CASSLGLSTDTQYF.